This T cell receptor beta chain emerged from a study of OX40 agonist ivuxolimab in advanced cancers. Libraries were prepared by immunoSEQ multiplex PCR; TCRdb keeps only in-frame clonotypes and omits some of them. The table records about 60,000 clones, around four fifths of them present only once. There are 15 residues in the CDR3. CDR1 is SGHAT, CDR2 FQNNGV, per germline. V lost 7 bases and J lost 1, with 15 bases in between. This clone is a singleton in its sample. Material: CD4+ or CD8+ T cells sorted from blood, obtained in a trial of the OX40 agonist ivuxolimab. This receptor was identified in an adult with an advanced solid tumor such as melanoma, head and neck, liver or kidney cancer. V gene TRBV11-2 combines with J gene TRBJ2-3, with a possible D match to TRBD2 (6 bases). CDR3 sequence: CASNWRGGGTDTQYF. The CDR3 coding sequence is TGTGCCAGCAACTGGCGCGGAGGGGGCACAGATACGCAGTATTTT. Using reference TRBV11-2 and TRBJ2-3 for the parts outside the CDR3, the full variable domain is EAGVAQSPRYKIIEKRQSVAFWCNPISGHATLYWYQQILGQGPKLLIQFQNNGVVDDSQLPKDRFSAERLKGVDSTLKIQPAKLEDSAVYLCASNWRGGGTDTQYFGPGTRLTVL.